This record concerns one T cell receptor beta chain sequence. The antigen remains unidentified. This CDR3 is missing its conserved last phenylalanine or tryptophan, likely due to a read error. The sample comes from a study of tumor and adjacent non-tumor tissue in lung cancer. About the study: Each sample yielded millions of productive TCRbeta reads on average.

TCRbeta libraries were built with three rounds of nested PCR, modified from ARM-PCR. One entry per CDR3 protein results from TCRdb running MiXCR on the multiplex PCR reads. The profile shows roughly 93,000 distinct CDR3 sequences, about 72% of them singletons. RNA was extracted from bulk tissue without any cell sorting. Chemotherapy-naive patients with new lung cancer underwent thoracic surgery in China, August–late 2014. Germline trimming cut 0 bases from V and 8 bases from J; bases unmatched to any gene: 10. The CDR3 contains 16 residues. From germline, CDR1 is LGHNA and CDR2 YSLEER. Overall study findings and caveats: Normal lung showed higher cumulative top 100 clone frequency than tumor. TCR diversity was significantly greater in tumor than normal lung tissue.

This TCR was recovered from a man in his sixties with non-small cell lung cancer. Sequenced input: lung tumor tissue. The chain uses TRBV4-3 and TRBJ2-1; 7 bases agree with TRBD1. The CDR3 loop reads CASSQDPGQMYDEQFS. As DNA, the CDR3 is TGCGCCAGCAGCCAAGATCCGGGACAGATGTACGATGAGCAGTTCTCC.